This T cell receptor (beta chain) came from a study of cytomegalovirus exposure and HLA in healthy donors. Use of 60 Vbeta and 13 Jbeta primers characterized the PCR. Clones were sequenced by immunoSEQ multiplex PCR, and TCRdb holds only the in-frame ones, with some missing. The sample lists 110,000 to 150,000 clones, roughly four fifths occurring once. V shed 5 bases and J shed 3 bases, with 5 bases lying between them. CDR3 length: 12 residues. Germline CDR1 is MNHEY and CDR2 is SVGAGI. The gene calls are TRBV6-5 and TRBJ1-5; no clear D gene. The sequence was obtained from a young man in good health and CMV-seropositive. The sample taken for sequencing was PBMCs. The CDR3 DNA is TGTGCCAGCAGTACAGCCAATCAGCCCCAGCATTTT. This encodes CASSTANQPQHF.